Shown below are 21 T cell receptor beta chains from a single sample sequenced in a study of CD8+ T cells in alopecia areata. Reverse transcription of extracted RNA yielded cDNA, which provided the sequencing template. The table came from immunoSEQ multiplex PCR; TCRdb's copy has only in-frame clones and leaves some out. Of about 270,000 clones in the sample, 50% to 75% are singletons; the top ten hold around 0.84%. Described treatment: oral pan-JAK inhibitor, 5-10 mg twice daily. Sequenced material: CD4+ T cells sorted from blood, taken at approximately week 52, from a patient treated with tofacitinib. These receptors originate from a human donor with alopecia areata.

This clone was observed a handful of times. The rearrangement joins TRBV18 to TRBJ1-4, with a possible D match to TRBD1 (6 bases). Trimming left V 1 base short and J 8 bases short, with 17 bases between. In germline, CDR1 is KGHSH, CDR2 LQKENI. This CDR3 has 16 residues. CDR3 sequence reads: CASSPQQGYEREKLFF. The DNA of the CDR3 is TGTGCCAGCTCACCACAGCAGGGGTACGAGAGGGAAAAACTGTTTTTT.

This clone was seen more than once but under ten times. This chain uses TRBV5-1 with TRBJ2-7; 10 bases are a match to TRBD1. V dropped 4 bases and J dropped 3; count of bases not matched to a gene: 4. This CDR3 is built from 14 residues. The germline gives CDR1 SGHRS, CDR2 YFSETQ. The CDR3 DNA reads TGCGCCAGCAGCAATAGGGACAGGGGCTACGAGCAGTACTTC. It encodes CASSNRDRGYEQYF.

CDR3 amino acids: CASSRTGEANYGYTF. CDR3 in DNA: TGTGCCAGCAGTCGGACAGGTGAAGCTAACTATGGCTACACCTTC. The chain carries TRBV9 and TRBJ1-2; 7 nucleotides agree with TRBD1. The CDR3 consists of 15 residues. Per germline, CDR1 SGDLS and CDR2 YYNGEE. Trimming cost V 5 bases and J 0 bases; bases outside gene matches: 7. Complete variable domain (other parts from reference TRBV9 and TRBJ1-2): DSGVTQTPKHLITATGQRVTLRCSPRSGDLSVYWYQQSLDQGLQFLIQYYNGEERAKGNILERFSAQQFPDLHSELNLSSLELGDSALYFCASSRTGEANYGYTFGSGTRLTVV.

In this sample, this clone turned up a few times. V is TRBV7-9 and J is TRBJ1-5; a weak D match, TRBD1 (5 bases). V gave up 5 bases and J gave up 4 bases, with 15 bases separating them. This CDR3 region has 15 residues. Germline V gene sequence: CDR1 SEHNR, CDR2 FQNEAQ (reference sequence). As DNA, the CDR3 is TGTGCCAGCAGCCGAGGGGTGGGCAGGAATCAGCCCCAGCATTTT. Residues: CASSRGVGRNQPQHF.

V is TRBV30 and J is TRBJ1-5; D remains ambiguous. Trimming left V 2 bases short and J 1 base short, with 9 bases between. From germline, CDR1 is GTSNPN and CDR2 SVGIG (reference sequence). The CDR3 has 14 residues. CDR3 sequence: CAWSRRASNQPQHF. CDR3 in DNA: TGTGCCTGGAGTAGGAGGGCAAGCAATCAGCCCCAGCATTTT.

Remarks on this clone: The sample holds other DNA sequences that translate to the same CDR3. This chain uses TRBV6-5 with TRBJ1-2; a possible D gene is TRBD1 (6 bases). Trimming took 5 bases from V and 4 from J, leaving 8 bases between them. The CDR3 covers 12 residues. Germline V gene lookup returns CDR1 MNHEY and CDR2 SVGAGI. The DNA for the CDR3 is TGTGCCAGCAGTAGGGGGTTCTATGGCTACACCTTC. Its protein is CASSRGFYGYTF.

This sequence joins TRBV9 and TRBJ1-2; weak D call: TRBD1 (5 bases). Per germline, CDR1 SGDLS and CDR2 YYNGEE. Between the trimmed V and J ends, which lost 0 bases and 8 bases, there was a span of 17 bases. The CDR3 covers 15 residues. The CDR3: CASSVGGVFGHGYTF. CDR3 nucleotides: TGTGCCAGCAGCGTAGGGGGGGTGTTCGGGCACGGCTACACCTTC.

The chain links TRBV14 to TRBJ2-7; D is uncertain. CDR3 length equals 13 residues. CDR1 SGHDN and CDR2 FVKESK come from the germline V gene. Trimming removed 0 bases at V and 9 bases at J, with 12 bases between. The CDR3 sequence is CASSQDMPSVQYF. The CDR3 region has the DNA TGTGCCAGCAGCCAAGATATGCCGAGCGTGCAGTACTTC. The full variable domain, with the rest looked up from reference TRBV14 and TRBJ2-7, is EAGVTQFPSHSVIEKGQTVTLRCDPISGHDNLYWYRRVMGKEIKFLLHFVKESKQDESGMPNNRFLAERTGGTYSTLKVQPAELEDSGVYFCASSQDMPSVQYFGPGTRLTVT.

In its sample, this clone was seen once. The chain links TRBV6-6 to TRBJ2-5, with a possible D match to TRBD1 (5 bases). The CDR3 has 16 amino acids. The V end lost 2 bases, the J end lost 2 bases, and 15 bases lay between the germline ends. CDR1 and CDR2 from the germline V gene are MNHNY and SVGAGI (reference sequence). The CDR3 loop reads CASSYDLARAQETQYF. The CDR3 DNA follows: TGTGCCAGCAGTTACGATTTAGCCAGGGCTCAAGAGACCCAGTACTTC.

This clone has more than one count but fewer than ten. The chain links TRBV20-1 to TRBJ1-2; TRBD1 matches at 9 bases. From germline, CDR1 is DFQATT and CDR2 SNEGSKA (reference sequence). The CDR3 has 11 amino acids. V shed 5 bases and J 6 bases; nucleotides not matched to a gene: 1. The CDR3 reads CSAGTGNGYTF. The CDR3 coding sequence is TGCAGTGCTGGGACAGGGAATGGCTACACCTTC.

V and J are TRBV7-8 and TRBJ2-3; D gene uncertain. The CDR3 is 15 amino acids. V gave up 8 bases and J gave up 0 bases, with 15 bases separating them. CDR1 is SGHVS and CDR2 is FQNEAQ in the germline V gene. The CDR3 region has the DNA TGTGCCAGCGAAAGGGCAGACCTTAGCACAGATACGCAGTATTTT. Amino acid sequence: CASERADLSTDTQYF.

This rearrangement joins TRBV5-1 to TRBJ1-1; no definite D call. Germline-derived CDR1 and CDR2 are SGHRS and YFSETQ. Trimming stripped 4 bases from V and 5 bases from J, with 9 bases between. This CDR3 contains 12 residues. CDR3 coding DNA: TGCGCCAGCAGCCCACTCGGGACTGAAGCTTTCTTT. Translation: CASSPLGTEAFF. The whole variable domain, filled in from reference TRBV5-1 and TRBJ1-1, reads KAGVTQTPRYLIKTRGQQVTLSCSPISGHRSVSWYQQTPGQGLQFLFEYFSETQRNKGNFPGRFSGRQFSNSRSEMNVSTLELGDSALYLCASSPLGTEAFFGQGTRLTVV.

The rearrangement links TRBV7-2 to TRBJ2-1; D unresolved. V lost 1 base and J lost 6, with 4 bases in between. Germline V gene lookup returns CDR1 SGHTA and CDR2 FQGNSA. The CDR3 has 12 amino acids. CDR3 loop: CASSLGANEQFF. CDR3 coding DNA: TGTGCCAGCAGCTTAGGCGCCAATGAGCAGTTCTTC.

The chain couples TRBV9 to TRBJ1-2, with D unresolved. The CDR3 totals 14 residues. Trimming took 4 bases from V and 4 from J, leaving 14 bases between them. Germline V CDR1 and CDR2: SGDLS, YYNGEE. CDR3 sequence reads: CASSLDRNAYGYTF. DNA for the CDR3: TGTGCCAGCAGCCTGGATAGGAATGCCTATGGCTACACCTTC.

The genes are TRBV25-1 and TRBJ1-5; possible D gene TRBD1, 6 bases. Trimming cost V 3 bases and J 5 bases, with 11 bases left between them. Per the germline V gene, CDR1 is MGHDK and CDR2 is SYGVNS. This CDR3 has 14 amino acids. CDR3 sequence reads: CASSDIGGHQPQHF. DNA of the CDR3: TGTGCCAGCAGTGACATTGGGGGCCATCAGCCCCAGCATTTT.

This clone was observed a handful of times. The chain joins TRBV30 to TRBJ2-2, with TRBD1 as a possible D gene (6 bases). V was trimmed by 8 bases and J by 1 base, leaving 14 bases between them. Germline CDR1 reads GTSNPN; CDR2 reads SVGIG (reference sequence). The CDR3 sequence is 14 residues long. As DNA, the CDR3 is TGTGCCGGCAGGGGAAGTATGAACACCGGGGAGCTGTTTTTT. Translated: CAGRGSMNTGELFF.

V is TRBV9 and J is TRBJ2-1, with 8 bases that match TRBD1. Germline loops: CDR1 SGDLS, CDR2 YYNGEE. The junction had 5 bases not matched to a gene; V was cut back by 0 bases and J by 15 bases. This CDR3 has 12 amino acids. The CDR3 reads CASSVAGGRMFF. CDR3 DNA: TGTGCCAGCAGCGTAGCAGGGGGCAGGATGTTCTTC. The whole variable domain, remainder taken from reference TRBV9 and TRBJ2-1, is DSGVTQTPKHLITATGQRVTLRCSPRSGDLSVYWYQQSLDQGLQFLIQYYNGEERAKGNILERFSAQQFPDLHSELNLSSLELGDSALYFCASSVAGGRMFFGPGTRLTVL.

This clone occurred once. This rearrangement joins TRBV27 to TRBJ2-2; maybe TRBD2 (6 bases). CDR1 is MNHEY and CDR2 is SMNVEV in the germline V gene (reference sequence). V shed 5 bases and J shed 4 bases, with 17 bases lying between them. The length of the CDR3 is 16 residues. CDR3 residues: CASSARTVGGTGELFF. Written as DNA, the CDR3 is TGTGCCAGCAGTGCTCGGACGGTGGGAGGCACCGGGGAGCTGTTTTTT.

The chain couples TRBV5-4 to TRBJ2-5; D gene unclear. The V gene lost 0 bases and the J gene lost 5 bases, with 5 bases spanning the gap. The CDR3 length is 12 residues. Germline loops: CDR1 SGHNT, CDR2 YYREEE (reference sequence). CDR3 nucleotide sequence: TGTGCCAGCAGCTTGGAGGCGGAGACCCAGTACTTC. Protein sequence: CASSLEAETQYF. The complete variable domain, with remaining parts taken from reference TRBV5-4 and TRBJ2-5, reads ETGVTQSPTHLIKTRGQQVTLRCSSQSGHNTVSWYQQALGQGPQFIFQYYREEENGRGNFPPRFSGLQFPNYSSELNVNALELDDSALYLCASSLEAETQYFGPGTRLLVL.

The chain recombines TRBV7-2 with TRBJ1-5; no clear D. The CDR3 is made up of 16 amino acids. Germline CDR1 SGHTA, CDR2 FQGNSA. V was cut by 4 bases and J by 0 bases, with 13 bases left in between. CDR3 bases: TGTGCCAGCAGCTCCGAGAGCGAACTTAGCAATCAGCCCCAGCATTTT. This gives the protein CASSSESELSNQPQHF.

This clone has a handful of counts. At the DNA level, this CDR3 is encoded by other sequences in the same sample as well. The rearrangement uses TRBV10-3 and TRBJ2-3, with unresolved D. The V gene's germline CDR1 is ENHRY and CDR2 SYGVKD. CDR3 length: 12 residues. Trimming took 6 bases from V and 0 from J, leaving 4 bases between them. This CDR3 reads CAISPSTDTQYF. The DNA for the CDR3 is TGTGCCATCAGCCCTAGCACAGATACGCAGTATTTT.